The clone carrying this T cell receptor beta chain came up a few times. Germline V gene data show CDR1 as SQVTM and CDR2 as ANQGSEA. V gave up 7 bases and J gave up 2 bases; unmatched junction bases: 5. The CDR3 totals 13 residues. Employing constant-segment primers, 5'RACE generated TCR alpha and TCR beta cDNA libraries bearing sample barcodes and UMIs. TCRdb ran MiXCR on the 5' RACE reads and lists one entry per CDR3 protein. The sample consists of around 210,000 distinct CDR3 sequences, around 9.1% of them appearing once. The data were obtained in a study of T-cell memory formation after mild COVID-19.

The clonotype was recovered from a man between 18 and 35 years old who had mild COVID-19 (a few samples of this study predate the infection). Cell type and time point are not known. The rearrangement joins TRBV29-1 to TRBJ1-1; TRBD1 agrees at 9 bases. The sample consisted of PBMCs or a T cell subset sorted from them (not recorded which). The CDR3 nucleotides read TGCAGCGCCCGGACAGGGGCAAACACTGAAGCTTTCTTT. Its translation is CSARTGANTEAFF.